One and the same sample provided the 21 T cell receptor beta chains below, sequenced in a study of cytomegalovirus exposure and HLA in healthy donors. The PCR was carried out with 60 Vbeta primers and 13 Jbeta primers. TCRdb's copy holds only in-frame clones and misses some; the assay was immunoSEQ multiplex PCR. The table records more than 110,000 clones, approximately 80% of them present only once. The specimen was PBMCs. All receptors derive from a male donor in good health and CMV-seronegative.

The gene calls are TRBV6-4 and TRBJ2-5; 8 bases line up with TRBD1. This CDR3 has 13 residues. Germline loops: CDR1 MRHNA, CDR2 SNTAGT. Trimming removed 5 bases from V and 5 bases from J; junction bases left unmatched: 4. The CDR3 here is CASSRTGRETQYF. The CDR3 bases are TGTGCCAGCAGTCGGACAGGGCGGGAGACCCAGTACTTC.

This clone showed up just a few times. The gene calls are TRBV6-6 and TRBJ2-7; TRBD1 matches at 7 bases. The V gene's germline CDR1 is MNHNY and CDR2 SVGAGI (reference sequence). The CDR3 is 15 residues long. V was clipped by 2 bases and J by 7 bases; unmatched bases: 11. CDR3 nucleotides: TGTGCCAGCAGTTACCCACCCGGGACAGTTGAAGAGCAGTACTTC. Translation gives CASSYPPGTVEEQYF.

This chain's CDR3 is CASTPAGLNTEAFF. The CDR3 DNA sequence: TGTGCCAGCACCCCAGCGGGGTTGAACACTGAAGCTTTCTTT. The rearrangement links TRBV28 to TRBJ1-1; D is unresolved. The length of the CDR3 is 14 residues. V gave up 7 bases and J gave up 0 bases, with 12 bases separating them. Germline CDR1 MDHEN, CDR2 SYDVKM.

V is TRBV6-5 and J is TRBJ1-5, with D possibly TRBD1 on 5 matching bases. CDR3 size: 14 residues. V shed 2 bases and J shed 2 bases, with 7 bases lying between them. Germline V gives CDR1 MNHEY, CDR2 SVGAGI. CDR3 loop: CASSYAGGNQPQHF. The DNA of the CDR3 is TGTGCCAGCAGTTACGCGGGGGGCAATCAGCCCCAGCATTTT.

This clone has a single count. This chain's CDR3 is CASRTGVMRNTEAFF. The CDR3 nucleotides read TGTGCCAGCCGGACAGGGGTTATGAGGAACACTGAAGCTTTCTTT. V usage is TRBV18 and J usage is TRBJ1-1, with 9 bases lining up with TRBD1. The CDR3 sequence is 15 residues long. Germline CDR1 KGHSH, CDR2 LQKENI. V shed 8 bases and J 1 base; nucleotides not matched to a gene: 8.

V is TRBV7-2 and J is TRBJ1-2, with 11 bases that match TRBD1. From germline, CDR1 is SGHTA and CDR2 FQGNSA. The CDR3 covers 17 residues. After removal of 1 base from V and 5 bases from J, the junction contained 9 bases not matched to a gene. The chain's CDR3 is CASSLVGRDRGWYGYTF. CDR3 nucleotides: TGTGCCAGCAGCTTAGTCGGCCGGGACAGGGGGTGGTATGGCTACACCTTC. Supplemented by reference TRBV7-2 and TRBJ1-2, the full variable domain reads GAGVSQSPSNKVTEKGKDVELRCDPISGHTALYWYRQSLGQGLEFLIYFQGNSAPDKSGLPSDRFSAERTGGSVSTLTIQRTQQEDSAVYLCASSLVGRDRGWYGYTFGSGTRLTVV.

The rearrangement links TRBV27 to TRBJ1-4; D not resolved. V lost 4 bases, J lost 8 bases, and 11 bases lay in between. Germline V lookup: CDR1 MNHEY, CDR2 SMNVEV (reference sequence). The CDR3 runs 13 residues. CDR3 in DNA: TGTGCCAGCAGTTCCCTAGATGGAGAAAAACTGTTTTTT. This codes for CASSSLDGEKLFF.

J is TRBJ1-4 and V is TRBV29-1, with a tentative D call TRBD1 (5 bases). Looked up from germline, CDR1 is SQVTM and CDR2 is ANQGSEA. This CDR3 has 14 residues. V was shortened by 0 bases and J by 8 bases, with 13 bases between the two germline ends. DNA of the CDR3: TGCAGCGTTGAAGAAACTGGAGGGGTGGAAAAACTGTTTTTT. Protein product: CSVEETGGVEKLFF.

This clone was detected a few times. V gene TRBV9 combines with J gene TRBJ1-3, with TRBD1 identical over 7 bases. CDR3 size: 15 residues. Unmatched junction bases numbered 3, after V lost 0 bases and J lost 3 bases. The V gene's germline CDR1 is SGDLS and CDR2 YYNGEE. CDR3 sequence reads: CASSVGSGGGNTIYF. The CDR3 DNA follows: TGTGCCAGCAGCGTAGGCTCAGGGGGTGGAAACACCATATATTTT.

The chain joins TRBV27 to TRBJ1-2; TRBD1 matches 7 bases. The V segment lost 6 bases and the J segment 8 bases; nucleotides outside the gene matches: 3. Germline-derived CDR1 and CDR2 are MNHEY and SMNVEV (reference sequence). The CDR3 is 11 residues long. CDR3 sequence reads: CASRTGRGYTF. The CDR3 DNA reads TGTGCCAGCAGGACAGGGCGCGGCTACACCTTC.

The V call is TRBV9, the J call TRBJ1-2; the D gene is possibly TRBD1 (6 bases). CDR3 length: 14 amino acids. Trimming stripped 3 bases from V and 3 bases from J, with 12 bases between. Germline values: CDR1 SGDLS, CDR2 YYNGEE. CDR3 protein: CASSASQGDYGYTF. The CDR3 nucleotides are TGTGCCAGCAGCGCATCACAGGGCGACTATGGCTACACCTTC. Supplemented by reference TRBV9 and TRBJ1-2, the full variable domain reads DSGVTQTPKHLITATGQRVTLRCSPRSGDLSVYWYQQSLDQGLQFLIQYYNGEERAKGNILERFSAQQFPDLHSELNLSSLELGDSALYFCASSASQGDYGYTFGSGTRLTVV.

V usage is TRBV7-2 and J usage is TRBJ1-2; TRBD1 might be the D (5 bases). CDR1 SGHTA and CDR2 FQGNSA come from the germline V gene. The CDR3 is made up of 12 amino acids. The V end lost 4 bases, the J end lost 2 bases, and 5 bases lay between the germline ends. As DNA, the CDR3 is TGTGCCAGCAGCTCAGGGAACTATGGCTACACCTTC. Translated: CASSSGNYGYTF.

The genes are TRBV4-1 and TRBJ1-1; TRBD1 matches 10 bases. With 2 bases clipped from V and 5 bases from J, the junction kept 14 bases outside the gene matches. CDR1 and CDR2 (germline): MGHRA, YSYEKL. This CDR3 comprises 18 residues. The CDR3 DNA reads as TGCGCCAGCAGCCAAACTTTTTTCGTCGGGACAGGGGTGACTGAAGCTTTCTTT. It specifies CASSQTFFVGTGVTEAFF.

The V gene is TRBV7-2, the J gene TRBJ2-3; 7 nucleotides align to TRBD1. Germline V gene data show CDR1 as SGHTA and CDR2 as FQGNSA. The CDR3 contains 13 residues. V gave up 5 bases and J gave up 8 bases; unmatched junction bases: 7. The chain's CDR3 is CASSATGSGTQYF. The CDR3 DNA sequence: TGTGCCAGCAGCGCGACAGGGTCTGGTACGCAGTATTTT. The full variable domain, with the rest looked up from reference TRBV7-2 and TRBJ2-3, is GAGVSQSPSNKVTEKGKDVELRCDPISGHTALYWYRQSLGQGLEFLIYFQGNSAPDKSGLPSDRFSAERTGGSVSTLTIQRTQQEDSAVYLCASSATGSGTQYFGPGTRLTVL.

The chain carries TRBV5-1 and TRBJ2-3; 11 nucleotides line up with TRBD2. This CDR3 region has 17 residues. CDR1 is SGHRS and CDR2 is YFSETQ in the germline V gene. With V trimmed by 5 bases and J by 1 base, 9 bases remained unmatched. The CDR3 sequence: CASSSYLAGGRTDTQYF. As DNA, the CDR3 is TGCGCCAGCAGTTCTTATCTAGCGGGGGGACGCACAGATACGCAGTATTTT.

This chain connects TRBV5-4 to TRBJ1-1; D uncertain. Trimming pared 6 bases from V and 1 base from J, leaving 10 bases between. Germline V gene data show CDR1 as SGHNT and CDR2 as YYREEE (reference sequence). The CDR3 is 13 amino acids. CDR3 loop: CASTDKRNTEAFF. The CDR3 nucleotides are TGTGCCAGCACCGACAAGAGGAACACTGAAGCTTTCTTT.

CDR3 coding DNA: TGTGCCAGCAGCTCTCCCGGGACACCGAACACTGAAGCTTTCTTT. Translation: CASSSPGTPNTEAFF. V usage is TRBV7-9 and J usage is TRBJ1-1; TRBD1 might be the D (6 bases). Looked up from germline, CDR1 is SEHNR and CDR2 is FQNEAQ (reference sequence). V lost 4 bases to trimming and J lost 1 base, with 13 bases between them. The CDR3 has 15 amino acids.

This rearrangement joins TRBV5-1 to TRBJ2-5, with 7 bases matching TRBD1. The end of the DNA is better explained by TRBJ2-7, so the J call may be wrong. CDR1 and CDR2 (germline): SGHRS, YFSETQ. This CDR3 is built from 19 residues. Here the CDR3 DNA reads TGCGCCAGCAGCTTGGAAGCGGACAGGCTCCCTTTTAGCTCTTACGAGCAGTACTTC. It is translated as CASSLEADRLPFSSYEQYF.

The chain couples TRBV7-2 to TRBJ1-1; no reliable D call. Trimming removed 5 bases at V and 0 bases at J, with 13 bases between. In germline, CDR1 is SGHTA, CDR2 FQGNSA. The CDR3 runs to 15 residues. The CDR3 nucleotides read TGTGCCAGCAGCCCGCGGCTTTTCATGAACACTGAAGCTTTCTTT. It yields the protein CASSPRLFMNTEAFF. Supplemented by reference TRBV7-2 and TRBJ1-1, the full variable domain reads GAGVSQSPSNKVTEKGKDVELRCDPISGHTALYWYRQSLGQGLEFLIYFQGNSAPDKSGLPSDRFSAERTGGSVSTLTIQRTQQEDSAVYLCASSPRLFMNTEAFFGQGTRLTVV.

This clone was detected only once. This rearrangement joins TRBV5-4 to TRBJ1-2, with 10 bases matching TRBD1. CDR3 length: 15 residues. Germline-derived CDR1 and CDR2 are SGHNT and YYREEE (reference sequence). Trimming took 1 base from V and 7 from J; bases not matched to a gene: 7. The CDR3 loop is CASSLQDRGMAGYTF. The CDR3 DNA follows: TGTGCCAGCAGCTTGCAGGACAGGGGGATGGCTGGCTACACCTTC.

This chain links TRBV7-2 with TRBJ1-2; TRBD1 aligns across 9 bases. CDR1 and CDR2 (germline): SGHTA, FQGNSA. This CDR3 comprises 13 residues. Losses at the gene ends were 5 bases for V and 5 bases for J; bases not matched to a gene: 3. This CDR3 is CASSADRGYGYTF. CDR3 coding DNA: TGTGCCAGCAGCGCGGACAGGGGATATGGCTACACCTTC.